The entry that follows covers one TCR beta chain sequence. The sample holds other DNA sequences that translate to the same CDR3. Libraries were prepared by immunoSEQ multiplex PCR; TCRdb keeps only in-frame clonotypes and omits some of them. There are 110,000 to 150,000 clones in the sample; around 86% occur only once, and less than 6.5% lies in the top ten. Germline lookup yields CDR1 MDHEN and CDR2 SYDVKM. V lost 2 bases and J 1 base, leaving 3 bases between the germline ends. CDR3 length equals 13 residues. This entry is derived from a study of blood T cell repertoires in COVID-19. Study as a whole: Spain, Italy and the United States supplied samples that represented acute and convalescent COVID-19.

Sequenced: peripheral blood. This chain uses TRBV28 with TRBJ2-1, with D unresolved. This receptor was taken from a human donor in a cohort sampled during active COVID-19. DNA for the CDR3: TGTGCCAGCAGTTTACGGTCCTACAATGAGCAGTTCTTC. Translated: CASSLRSYNEQFF.